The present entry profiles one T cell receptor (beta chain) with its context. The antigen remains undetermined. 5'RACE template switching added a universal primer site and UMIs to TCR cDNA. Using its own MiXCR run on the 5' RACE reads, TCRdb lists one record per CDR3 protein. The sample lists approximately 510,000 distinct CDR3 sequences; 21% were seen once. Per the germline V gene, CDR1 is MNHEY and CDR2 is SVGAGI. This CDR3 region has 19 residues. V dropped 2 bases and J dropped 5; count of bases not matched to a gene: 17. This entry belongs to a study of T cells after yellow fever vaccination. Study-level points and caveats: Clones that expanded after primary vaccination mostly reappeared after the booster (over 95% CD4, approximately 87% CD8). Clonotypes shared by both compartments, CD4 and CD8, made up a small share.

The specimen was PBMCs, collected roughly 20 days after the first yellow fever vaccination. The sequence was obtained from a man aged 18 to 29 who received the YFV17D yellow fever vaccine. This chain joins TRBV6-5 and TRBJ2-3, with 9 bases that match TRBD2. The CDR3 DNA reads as TGTGCCAGCAGTTACGTGGCGGGGGGGCGAATAAAGGGCCGAGATACGCAGTATTTT. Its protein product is CASSYVAGGRIKGRDTQYF.